The 19 T cell receptor beta chains listed next were all sequenced from one sample in a study of cytomegalovirus exposure and HLA in healthy donors. The PCR made use of 60 Vbeta and 13 Jbeta primers. Here immunoSEQ multiplex PCR was the method, and the copy in TCRdb shows in-frame clones only, minus some. Among just over 150,000 clones listed, approximately 70% were seen once. Source material: PBMCs. These receptors all come from a man aged 35 to 55 in good health and CMV-seropositive.

The V call is TRBV7-6, the J call TRBJ1-3; a possible D gene is TRBD1 (6 bases). Per the germline V gene, CDR1 is SGHVS and CDR2 is FNYEAQ. The length of the CDR3 is 13 residues. The V and J ends lost 5 bases and 4 bases respectively, with 9 bases between them. This CDR3 reads CASSHREGNTIYF. In DNA form, the CDR3 reads TGTGCCAGCAGCCACAGGGAGGGAAACACCATATATTTT.

V is TRBV6-6 and J is TRBJ2-1; 7 nucleotides align to TRBD2. This CDR3 region has 13 residues. V trimming: 5 bases; J trimming: 8 bases; junction bases outside the gene matches: 6. Germline assignment: CDR1 MNHNY and CDR2 SVGAGI (reference sequence). CDR3 in DNA: TGTGCCAGCAGTGCGACCCGGGGGGATGAGCAGTTCTTC. It is translated as CASSATRGDEQFF.

DNA for the CDR3: TGTGCCAGCAGCTTATATACCCACCCCCGGCGGGGGGAAAGCACAGATACGCAGTATTTT. This translates into CASSLYTHPRRGESTDTQYF. The chain carries TRBV7-3 and TRBJ2-3; 8 nucleotides match TRBD2. Germline-derived CDR1 and CDR2 are SGHTA and FQGTGA. The CDR3 length is 20 residues. J was trimmed by 0 bases and V by 2 bases; bases with no gene match: 16.

The gene calls are TRBV27 and TRBJ2-5, with 10 nucleotides matching TRBD1. The end of the DNA aligns better with TRBJ2-7, so the J call may be wrong. The germline V gene has CDR1 MNHEY and CDR2 SMNVEV (reference sequence). The CDR3 has 16 residues. Here the CDR3 DNA reads TGTGCCAGCAGTTTCCGCCCCGGGACAGGGGCCTACGAGCAGTACTTC. This sequence encodes CASSFRPGTGAYEQYF.

The chain uses TRBV7-9 and TRBJ1-1, with D tentatively TRBD1 (6 bases). Per germline, CDR1 SEHNR and CDR2 FQNEAQ (reference sequence). Trimming left V 0 bases short and J 2 bases short, with 10 bases between. The CDR3 loop spans 15 amino acids. CDR3 region: CASSLAAGANTEAFF. CDR3 coding DNA: TGTGCCAGCAGCTTAGCCGCAGGGGCTAACACTGAAGCTTTCTTT.

This clone was picked up a small number of times. This chain connects TRBV5-1 to TRBJ2-1; 7 bases are shared with TRBD1. Trimming cost V 0 bases and J 0 bases; bases outside gene matches: 18. Germline V gives CDR1 SGHRS, CDR2 YFSETQ. The CDR3 has 21 residues. DNA of the CDR3: TGCGCCAGCAGCTTGGGGGTTGGGGACAGCTCTATGAAGCGCTCCTACAATGAGCAGTTCTTC. Its translation is CASSLGVGDSSMKRSYNEQFF.

This clone was detected a few times. The chain joins TRBV6-1 to TRBJ2-1, with 8 bases fitting TRBD2. Germline V gives CDR1 MNHNS, CDR2 SASEGT. There are 14 residues in the CDR3. Trimming took 7 bases from V and 3 from J; bases not matched to a gene: 5. The DNA for the CDR3 is TGTGCCAGCATTTTTAGCGGGGACTACAATGAGCAGTTCTTC. Translated, it gives CASIFSGDYNEQFF.

The rearrangement joins TRBV10-3 to TRBJ1-2, with TRBD1 matching 7 bases. Germline CDR1 ENHRY, CDR2 SYGVKD. J gave up 7 bases and V 10 bases, and 9 bases lay outside the gene matches. This CDR3 is 12 amino acids long. CDR3 in DNA: TGTGCCACCCAGGGGGATGGTTTTGGCTACACCTTC. Amino acid sequence: CATQGDGFGYTF.

CDR3 sequence: CASRPDGVANTEAFF. CDR3 bases: TGCGCCAGCAGGCCAGACGGGGTAGCGAACACTGAAGCTTTCTTT. J is TRBJ1-1 and V is TRBV5-1; the D is unclear. V shed 5 bases and J shed 1 base, with 15 bases lying between them. The CDR3 is made up of 15 amino acids. Germline assignment: CDR1 SGHRS and CDR2 YFSETQ.

The rearrangement joins TRBV6-5 to TRBJ1-1, with a weak D call TRBD1 (6 bases). CDR1 and CDR2 (germline): MNHEY, SVGAGI. V gave up 5 bases and J gave up 0 bases, with 7 bases separating them. The CDR3 length is 13 residues. In DNA form, the CDR3 reads TGTGCCAGCAGTGACAGGATGAACACTGAAGCTTTCTTT. The encoded protein is CASSDRMNTEAFF.

This chain uses TRBV18 with TRBJ1-5, with TRBD1 matching over 9 bases. V lost 6 bases and J lost 4; bases outside the gene matches: 10. This CDR3 spans 16 amino acids. Germline V gene data show CDR1 as KGHSH and CDR2 as LQKENI. DNA for the CDR3: TGTGCCAGCTCTCTACGCTCCGGGACAGGGAATCAGCCCCAGCATTTT. Translated: CASSLRSGTGNQPQHF.

This clone came up a few times. This sample also contains other DNA sequences that code for the same CDR3. The genes are TRBV5-4 and TRBJ1-3; tentatively, D is TRBD1 (6 bases). Between the trimmed V and J ends, which lost 4 bases and 4 bases, there was a span of 12 bases. CDR1 is SGHNT and CDR2 is YYREEE in the germline V gene (reference sequence). This CDR3 has 14 amino acids. The CDR3 DNA reads TGTGCCAGCAGCCTTACAGGGAGAGGAAACACCATATATTTT. Its protein is CASSLTGRGNTIYF.

The rearrangement uses TRBV5-4 and TRBJ2-1; D not certain. CDR1 is SGHNT and CDR2 is YYREEE in the germline V gene (reference sequence). The V gene lost 4 bases and the J gene lost 0 bases, with 14 bases spanning the gap. The CDR3 runs to 16 residues. This CDR3 is CASSPGGGFSYNEQFF. DNA of the CDR3: TGTGCCAGCAGCCCCGGCGGCGGTTTCTCCTACAATGAGCAGTTCTTC.

This CDR3 reads CASTPGNPYEQYF. The CDR3 DNA sequence: TGTGCCAGCACCCCGGGGAATCCCTACGAGCAGTACTTC. The chain employs TRBV7-6 and TRBJ2-7; TRBD2 is a possible D gene (5 bases). The CDR3 is 13 residues long. Germline CDR1 reads SGHVS; CDR2 reads FNYEAQ. Trimming took 7 bases from V and 2 from J, leaving 12 bases between them.

V usage is TRBV19 and J usage is TRBJ2-5; a possible D gene is TRBD2 (5 bases). This CDR3 comprises 13 residues. CDR1 and CDR2 from the germline V gene are LNHDA and SQIVND (reference sequence). V gave up 6 bases and J gave up 1 base, with 9 bases separating them. For the CDR3, the DNA is TGTGCCAGTAGCCGGGGTCCCCAAGAGACCCAGTACTTC. Translation: CASSRGPQETQYF.

For this clone: Within the sample, other DNA sequences also encode this same CDR3. The rearrangement links TRBV7-2 to TRBJ2-5; D is possibly TRBD2 (5 bases). Trimming removed 1 base at V and 2 bases at J, with 8 bases between. From germline, CDR1 is SGHTA and CDR2 FQGNSA. The CDR3 spans 14 residues. CDR3 nucleotides: TGTGCCAGCAGCTTAGTTGGAGGACAAGAGACCCAGTACTTC. It is translated as CASSLVGGQETQYF.

V gene TRBV7-3 combines with J gene TRBJ2-3; TRBD2 agrees at 7 bases. V shed 5 bases, J shed 4 bases, and the junction held 12 bases outside the gene matches. The CDR3 has 16 residues. CDR1 is SGHTA and CDR2 is FQGTGA in the germline V gene. The chain's CDR3 is CASSIGGGFGADTQYF. The CDR3 nucleotides read TGTGCCAGCAGCATTGGCGGGGGATTTGGGGCAGATACGCAGTATTTT.

V and J are TRBV18 and TRBJ2-7; 10 bases are shared with TRBD1. Unmatched junction bases numbered 7, after V lost 3 bases and J lost 5 bases. The CDR3 is made up of 15 amino acids. Germline V lookup: CDR1 KGHSH, CDR2 LQKENI. Written as DNA, the CDR3 is TGTGCCAGCTCACCTTGGACAGGGGGTGAAAACGAGCAGTACTTC. Amino acids: CASSPWTGGENEQYF.

In this sample, this clone turned up a few times. This chain connects TRBV9 to TRBJ2-6, with 10 nucleotides matching TRBD1. Trimming removed 3 bases from V and 0 bases from J; junction bases left unmatched: 6. The CDR3 sequence is 18 residues long. Germline CDR1 and CDR2: SGDLS and YYNGEE. CDR3 sequence reads: CASSARTGGVSGANVLTF. CDR3 coding DNA: TGTGCCAGCAGCGCAAGGACAGGGGGTGTCTCTGGGGCCAACGTCCTGACTTTC.